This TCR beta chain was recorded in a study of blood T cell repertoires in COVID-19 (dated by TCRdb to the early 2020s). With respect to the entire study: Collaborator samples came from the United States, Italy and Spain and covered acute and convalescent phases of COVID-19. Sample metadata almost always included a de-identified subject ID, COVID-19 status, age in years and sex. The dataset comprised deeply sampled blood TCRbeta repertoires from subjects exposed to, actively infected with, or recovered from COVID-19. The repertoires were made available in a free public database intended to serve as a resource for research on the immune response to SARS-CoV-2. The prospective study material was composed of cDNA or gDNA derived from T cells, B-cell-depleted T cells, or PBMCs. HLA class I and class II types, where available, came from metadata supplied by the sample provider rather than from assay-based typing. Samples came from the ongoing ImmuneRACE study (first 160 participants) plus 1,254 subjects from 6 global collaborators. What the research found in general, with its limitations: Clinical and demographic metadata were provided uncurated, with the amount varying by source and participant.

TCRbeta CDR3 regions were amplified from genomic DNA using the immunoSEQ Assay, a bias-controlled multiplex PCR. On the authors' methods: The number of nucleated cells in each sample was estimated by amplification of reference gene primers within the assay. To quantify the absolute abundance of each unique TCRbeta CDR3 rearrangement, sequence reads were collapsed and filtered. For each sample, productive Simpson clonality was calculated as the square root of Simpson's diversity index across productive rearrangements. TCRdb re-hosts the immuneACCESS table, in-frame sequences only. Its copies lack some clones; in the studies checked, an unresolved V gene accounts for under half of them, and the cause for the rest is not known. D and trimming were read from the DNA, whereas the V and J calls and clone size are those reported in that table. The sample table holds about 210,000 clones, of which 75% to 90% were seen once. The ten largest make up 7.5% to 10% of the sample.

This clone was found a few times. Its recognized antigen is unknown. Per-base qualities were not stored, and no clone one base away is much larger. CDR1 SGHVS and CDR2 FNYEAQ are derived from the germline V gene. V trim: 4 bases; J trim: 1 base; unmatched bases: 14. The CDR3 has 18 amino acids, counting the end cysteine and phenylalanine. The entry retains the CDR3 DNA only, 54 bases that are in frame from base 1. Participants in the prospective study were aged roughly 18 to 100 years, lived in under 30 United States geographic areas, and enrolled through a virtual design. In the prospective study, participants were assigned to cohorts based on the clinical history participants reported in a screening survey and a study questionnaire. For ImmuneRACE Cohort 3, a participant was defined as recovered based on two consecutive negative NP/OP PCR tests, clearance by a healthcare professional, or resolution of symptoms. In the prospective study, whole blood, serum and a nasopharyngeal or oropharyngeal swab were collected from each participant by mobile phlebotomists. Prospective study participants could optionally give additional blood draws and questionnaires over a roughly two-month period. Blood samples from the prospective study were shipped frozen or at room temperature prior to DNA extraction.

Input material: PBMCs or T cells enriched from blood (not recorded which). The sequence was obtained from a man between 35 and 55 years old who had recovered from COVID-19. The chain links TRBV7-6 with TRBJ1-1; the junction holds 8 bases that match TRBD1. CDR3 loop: CASSSPLAGGLGNTEAFF. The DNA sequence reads TGTGCCAGCAGCTCCCCCCTGGCAGGGGGCCTGGGGAACACTGAAGCTTTCTTT.